This passage covers 6 T cell receptor beta chains from one sample sequenced in a study of cytomegalovirus exposure and HLA in healthy donors. Clones were sequenced by immunoSEQ multiplex PCR, and TCRdb holds only the in-frame ones, with some missing. This sample has 57,000 or so clones; 90% to 95% occur once, and the top ten carry around 2.2%. Material: PBMCs. Every receptor here comes from a young woman in good health and CMV-seronegative.

The chain carries TRBV4-1 and TRBJ1-1; D is ambiguous. Germline CDR1 and CDR2: MGHRA and YSYEKL. The V and J ends lost 0 bases and 8 bases respectively, with 16 bases between them. The CDR3 consists of 15 residues. This CDR3 reads CASSQEGELDTEAFF. As DNA, the CDR3 is TGCGCCAGCAGCCAAGAAGGAGAGCTCGATACCGAAGCTTTCTTT.

This chain links TRBV9 with TRBJ2-1; D possibly corresponds to TRBD2 (6 bases). V lost 0 bases to trimming and J lost 2 bases, with 9 bases between them. This CDR3 has 15 amino acids. Germline V gene data show CDR1 as SGDLS and CDR2 as YYNGEE. The chain's CDR3 is CASSVDAGPYNEQFF. The CDR3 nucleotides read TGTGCCAGCAGCGTAGATGCGGGACCCTACAATGAGCAGTTCTTC.

The V gene is TRBV4-3, the J gene TRBJ2-1, with 10 bases aligning to TRBD1. The CDR3 runs 14 residues. Per germline, CDR1 LGHNA and CDR2 YSLEER. V dropped 4 bases and J dropped 7; count of bases not matched to a gene: 4. This CDR3 reads CASSRTGGLNEQFF. CDR3 in DNA: TGCGCCAGCAGCCGGACAGGGGGGCTTAATGAGCAGTTCTTC.

The genes are TRBV19 and TRBJ1-4; 7 bases map to TRBD1. The CDR3 is 14 residues long. V dropped 5 bases and J dropped 5; count of bases not matched to a gene: 5. CDR1 and CDR2 (germline): LNHDA, SQIVND (reference sequence). The CDR3 sequence: CASSLQGINEKLFF. CDR3 DNA sequence: TGTGCCAGTAGTCTACAGGGGATAAATGAAAAACTGTTTTTT.

The chain recombines TRBV11-2 with TRBJ2-7, with 8 bases matching TRBD2. The V gene end was trimmed by 2 bases and the J gene end by 3 bases; junction bases not matched to a gene: 6. The CDR3 has 15 residues. Germline lookup yields CDR1 SGHAT and CDR2 FQNNGV. As DNA, the CDR3 is TGTGCCAGCAGCTTACAAAGCGGGAGTGGCTACGAGCAGTACTTC. This gives the protein CASSLQSGSGYEQYF.

This clone was found a few times. The chain links TRBV5-4 to TRBJ1-5; 7 bases are shared with TRBD1. Germline lookup yields CDR1 SGHNT and CDR2 YYREEE (reference sequence). V lost 2 bases, J lost 8 bases, and 4 bases stayed unmatched. The CDR3 is 13 residues long. DNA for the CDR3: TGTGCCAGCAGCTTCGGGACAGACAAGCCCCAGCATTTT. This translates into CASSFGTDKPQHF.